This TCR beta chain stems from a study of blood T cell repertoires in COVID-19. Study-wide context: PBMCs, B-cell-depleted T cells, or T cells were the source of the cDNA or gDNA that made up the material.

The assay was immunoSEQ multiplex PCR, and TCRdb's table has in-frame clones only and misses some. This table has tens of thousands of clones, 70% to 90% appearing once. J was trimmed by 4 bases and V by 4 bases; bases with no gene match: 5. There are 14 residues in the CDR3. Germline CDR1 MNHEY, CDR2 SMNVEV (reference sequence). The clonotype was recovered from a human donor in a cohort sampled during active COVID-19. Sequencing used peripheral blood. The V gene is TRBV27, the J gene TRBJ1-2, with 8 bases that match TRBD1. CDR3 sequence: CASSYRGIGYGYTF. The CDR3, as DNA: TGTGCCAGCAGTTACAGGGGGATAGGCTATGGCTACACCTTC.